This is a list of T cell receptor beta chains from one sample in a study of cytomegalovirus exposure and HLA in healthy donors. Some clones are missing from TCRdb's copy, which holds only in-frame ones; the method was immunoSEQ multiplex PCR. This table holds around 200,000 clones, approximately 86% found once. Sequencing was carried out using PBMCs. The receptor source for this set is a woman aged 25 to 39 in good health and CMV-seronegative. Each CDR3 is given with its conserved first and last residue. The order of the fields is V gene, D gene, J gene, CDR3 protein, CDR3 DNA. The D gene is left open where the match is weak.

>TRBV7-3|.|TRBJ2-2
CASRPTGTSGELFF
TGTGCCAGCAGACCGACCGGGACATCCGGGGAGCTGTTTTTT
>TRBV5-1|TRBD2|TRBJ2-1
CASSFGLAGDGEQFF
TGCGCCAGCAGCTTTGGGCTAGCGGGAGATGGTGAGCAGTTCTTC
>TRBV13|.|TRBJ1-1
CASSLKARGTEAFF
TGTGCCAGCAGCTTAAAAGCGCGAGGGACTGAAGCTTTCTTT
>TRBV9|.|TRBJ1-2
CASSISTNAPGAADYGYTF
TGTGCCAGCAGCATTTCTACCAATGCTCCAGGGGCCGCGGACTATGGCTACACCTTC
>TRBV29-1|TRBD1|TRBJ2-2
CSVDRGGGELFF
TGCAGCGTAGACAGGGGCGGCGGGGAGCTGTTTTTT
>TRBV5-4|.|TRBJ2-5
CASSLEGSETQYF
TGTGCCAGCAGCTTGGAAGGGAGCGAGACCCAGTACTTC
>TRBV5-4|.|TRBJ1-1
CASSLGPGKMNTEAFF
TGTGCCAGCAGCTTGGGCCCAGGGAAAATGAACACTGAAGCTTTCTTT
>TRBV28|.|TRBJ2-7
CASSLRGWYEQYF
TGTGCCAGCAGTCTGAGAGGGTGGTACGAGCAGTACTTC
>TRBV7-9|TRBD2|TRBJ2-5
CASSSAAGTSVETQYF
TGTGCCAGCAGCTCTGCGGCGGGGACTAGCGTGGAGACCCAGTACTTC
>TRBV5-1|.|TRBJ2-3
CASSPLGISTDTQYF
TGCGCCAGCAGTCCACTAGGCATATCCACAGATACGCAGTATTTT
>TRBV6-5|TRBD1|TRBJ2-7
CASTPTRGRSYEQYF
TGTGCCAGCACCCCAACCAGGGGGCGAAGCTACGAGCAGTACTTC
>TRBV2|.|TRBJ2-3
CASSVMGGGDTQYF
TGTGCCAGCAGTGTAATGGGTGGCGGAGATACGCAGTATTTT
>TRBV7-8|.|TRBJ2-3
CASSLVRDTQYF
TGTGCCAGCAGCTTAGTCCGAGATACGCAGTATTTT
>TRBV15|TRBD1|TRBJ2-3
CATSRATGADTQYF
TGTGCCACCAGCAGGGCAACAGGGGCAGATACGCAGTATTTT
>TRBV7-9|.|TRBJ1-3
CASSLDSFRGDTIYF
TGTGCCAGCAGCTTAGATTCGTTTAGGGGTGACACCATATATTTT
>TRBV7-8|.|TRBJ1-1
CASSSTRDTTPTEAFF
TGTGCCAGCAGCTCCACTCGGGACACGACACCCACTGAAGCTTTCTTT